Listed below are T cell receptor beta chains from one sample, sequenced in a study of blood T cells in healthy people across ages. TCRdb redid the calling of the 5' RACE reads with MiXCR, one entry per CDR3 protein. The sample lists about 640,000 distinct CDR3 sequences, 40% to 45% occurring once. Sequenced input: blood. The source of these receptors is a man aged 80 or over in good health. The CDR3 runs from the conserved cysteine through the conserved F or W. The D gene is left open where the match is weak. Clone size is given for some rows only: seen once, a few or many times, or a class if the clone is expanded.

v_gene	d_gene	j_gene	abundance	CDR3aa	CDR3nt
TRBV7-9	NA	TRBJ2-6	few	CASTSLRGYSGANVLTF	TGTGCCAGCACCTCGCTCCGAGGGTACTCTGGGGCCAACGTCCTGACTTTC
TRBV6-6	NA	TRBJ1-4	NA	CASSYPEQGTNGEKLFF	TGTGCCAGCAGTTACCCTGAACAGGGAACCAATGGGGAAAAACTGTTTTTT
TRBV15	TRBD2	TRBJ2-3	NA	CATSSSLAGGLSTDTQYF	TGTGCCACCAGCAGCTCTTTAGCGGGAGGGCTAAGCACAGATACGCAGTATTTT
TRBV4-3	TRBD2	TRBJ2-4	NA	CASSRSGGAKNIQYF	TGCGCCAGCAGCCGCAGCGGGGGAGCCAAAAACATTCAGTACTTC
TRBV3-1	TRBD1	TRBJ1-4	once	CASGSRDSFNEKLFF	TGTGCCAGCGGCTCGCGGGACAGCTTTAATGAAAAACTGTTTTTT
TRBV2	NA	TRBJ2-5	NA	CASRVSDYNNEQYF	TGTGCTTCGCGGGTTAGCGATTATAACAATGAGCAGTACTTC
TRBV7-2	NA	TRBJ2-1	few	CASSSQETQFF	TGTGCCAGCAGCTCCCAGGAGACCCAGTTCTTC
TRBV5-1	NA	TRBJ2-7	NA	CASSGTWSYEQYF	TGCGCCAGCAGCGGGACGTGGTCCTACGAGCAGTACTTC
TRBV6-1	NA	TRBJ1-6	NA	CASSNRVSPLHF	TGTGCCAGCAGTAACAGGGTTTCACCCCTCCACTTT
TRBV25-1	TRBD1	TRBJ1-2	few	CASSETGADNYGYTF	TGTGCCAGCAGTGAGACAGGGGCGGATAACTATGGCTACACCTTC
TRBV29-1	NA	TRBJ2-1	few	CSAGTPSYNEQFF	TGCAGCGCCGGGACACCTTCCTACAATGAGCAGTTCTTC
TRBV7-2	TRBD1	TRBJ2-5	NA	CASSSRTGGSQPQYF	TGTGCCAGCAGCTCCCGGACAGGGGGCAGCCAGCCCCAGTACTTC
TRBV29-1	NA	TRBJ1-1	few	CSVGSGLNTEAFF	TGCAGCGTTGGGAGCGGGCTGAACACTGAAGCTTTCTTT
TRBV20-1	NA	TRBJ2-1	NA	CSAANWTRSYNEQFF	TGCAGTGCTGCGAACTGGACTCGCTCCTACAATGAGCAGTTCTTC
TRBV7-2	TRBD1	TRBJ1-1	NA	CASSSTGRNTEAFF	TGTGCCAGCAGCTCGACAGGGCGGAACACTGAAGCTTTCTTT
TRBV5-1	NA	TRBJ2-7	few	CASSLTRAQDDEQYF	TGCGCCAGCAGCTTGACCAGGGCGCAAGATGACGAGCAGTACTTC
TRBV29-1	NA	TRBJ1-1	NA	CSVQWDRWGMNTEAFF	TGCAGCGTTCAATGGGATCGGTGGGGCATGAACACTGAAGCTTTCTTT